Listed below are T cell receptor beta chains from one sample, sequenced in a study of shared clonotypes between healthy human individuals. Clones were sequenced by immunoSEQ multiplex PCR, and TCRdb holds only the in-frame ones, with some missing. The sample lists more than 900,000 clones, approximately 80% occurring once. The sequencing input was memory CD4+ T cells from PBMCs. Receptor source: a man between 18 and 29 years old in good health. Some clones in this sample may be carry-over from other donors' samples. Each CDR3 is given with its conserved first and last residue. The D gene is left open where the match is weak. The size field is filled for only some rows; it gives once, few, many or a size class.

>TRBJ2-5|TRBV9|NA|NA
CASSVAPTDQETQYF
TGTGCCAGCAGCGTGGCCCCCACTGACCAAGAGACCCAGTACTTC
>TRBJ1-1|TRBV19|NA|few
CASSNKGGNTEAFF
TGTGCCAGTAGTAATAAGGGGGGTAACACTGAAGCTTTCTTT
>TRBJ1-4|TRBV15|NA|NA
CATSREQGYTTNEKLFF
TGTGCCACCAGCAGAGAGCAGGGGTATACGACTAATGAAAAACTGTTTTTT
>TRBJ2-7|TRBV5-6|NA|NA
CASSPNRYSYEQYF
TGTGCCAGCAGCCCGAACAGGTACTCCTACGAGCAGTACTTC
>TRBJ2-7|TRBV7-6|NA|NA
CASAALEGVYEQYF
TGTGCCAGCGCAGCCCTAGAGGGGGTATACGAGCAGTACTTC
>TRBJ2-1|TRBV28|NA|NA
CASSQGGPVRYNEQFF
TGTGCCAGCAGCCAGGGCGGGCCCGTGAGGTACAATGAGCAGTTCTTC
>TRBJ2-7|TRBV7-9|NA|once
CASSSDIYEQYF
TGTGCCAGCAGCTCGGACATTTACGAGCAGTACTTC
>TRBJ1-4|TRBV15|TRBD1|NA
CATSRTGGRNEKLFF
TGTGCCACCAGCAGGACAGGGGGCAGGAATGAAAAACTGTTTTTT
>TRBJ2-6|TRBV2|NA|NA
CASTFGSSGANVLTF
TGTGCCAGCACTTTTGGGAGCTCTGGGGCCAACGTCCTGACTTTC
>TRBJ2-7|TRBV11-2|TRBD1|NA
CASRNQGALSYEQYF
TGTGCCAGCAGAAATCAGGGGGCGCTTTCCTACGAGCAGTACTTC
>TRBJ1-2|TRBV6-6|NA|NA
CASRHEGASGYTF
TGTGCCAGCAGACACGAAGGGGCTAGTGGCTACACCTTC
>TRBJ2-1|TRBV29-1|TRBD2|few
CSGRTSGRAENEQFF
TGCAGCGGTCGCACTAGCGGGAGGGCCGAAAATGAGCAGTTCTTC
>TRBJ2-1|TRBV7-2|NA|NA
CASSPTRASYNEQFF
TGTGCCAGCAGCCCTACGCGGGCCTCCTACAATGAGCAGTTCTTC
>TRBJ2-5|TRBV4-2|NA|NA
CASSPDGGAETQYF
TGTGCCAGCAGCCCGGACGGGGGCGCGGAGACCCAGTACTTC
>TRBJ1-2|TRBV6-1|NA|few
CASNTGKGYGYTF
TGTGCCAGCAATACAGGGAAGGGGTATGGCTACACCTTC
>TRBJ2-2|TRBV30|TRBD2|NA
CAWSVQAGDTGELFF
TGTGCCTGGAGTGTACAAGCGGGAGACACCGGGGAGCTGTTTTTT
>TRBJ2-1|TRBV4-3|TRBD2|few
CASSQDWPSGRTAQFF
TGCGCCAGCAGCCAAGATTGGCCTAGCGGGAGAACCGCGCAGTTCTTC
>TRBJ1-1|TRBV28|NA|NA
CASTSAEGIGTEAFF
TGTGCCAGCACCTCAGCGGAGGGAATTGGCACTGAAGCTTTCTTT
>TRBJ1-1|TRBV7-2|TRBD1|NA
CASSDRTGRGAFF
TGTGCCAGCAGCGATCGGACAGGGAGGGGAGCTTTCTTT
>TRBJ2-2|TRBV7-2|NA|NA
CASTLQQGNTGELFF
TGTGCCAGCACCCTGCAGCAGGGAAACACCGGGGAGCTGTTTTTT
>TRBJ2-1|TRBV29-1|TRBD2|NA
CSVGYTGTSGRNEQFF
TGCAGCGTTGGATATACCGGGACTAGCGGGAGGAATGAGCAGTTCTTC
>TRBJ1-2|TRBV27|NA|NA
CASSPRGGYGYTF
TGTGCCAGCAGTCCCCGGGGGGGATACGGCTACACCTTC
>TRBJ2-1|TRBV12-5|NA|NA
CASGLGQSSYNEQFF
TGTGCTAGTGGTTTGGGTCAGAGCTCCTACAATGAGCAGTTCTTC
>TRBJ1-2|TRBV6-5|NA|few
CASRRGVGYYGYTF
TGTGCCAGCAGACGTGGGGTCGGGTACTATGGCTACACCTTC
>TRBJ2-3|TRBV5-1|NA|NA
CASSPGGQESDTQYF
TGCGCCAGCAGCCCCGGAGGGCAGGAGTCAGATACGCAGTATTTT
>TRBJ2-7|TRBV5-1|TRBD1|NA
CASSVYGTVPYEQYF
TGCGCCAGCAGCGTCTACGGGACAGTCCCCTACGAGCAGTACTTC
>TRBJ1-2|TRBV30|TRBD1|few
CAWSPQGANSYTF
TGTGCCTGGAGTCCACAGGGGGCAAACAGCTACACCTTC
>TRBJ1-2|TRBV4-3|NA|once
CASSQGTSGYTF
TGCGCCAGCAGCCAAGGGACGAGTGGCTACACCTTC
>TRBJ1-1|TRBV29-1|NA|NA
CSVLYTEAFF
TGCAGCGTTCTGTACACTGAAGCTTTCTTT
>TRBJ2-7|TRBV6-6|NA|few
CASSYGGEQYEQYF
TGTGCCAGCAGTTACGGAGGGGAACAATACGAGCAGTACTTC
>TRBJ1-1|TRBV12-5|NA|NA
CASGFPNTEAFF
TGTGCTAGTGGTTTTCCGAACACTGAAGCTTTCTTT
>TRBJ2-1|TRBV5-4|NA|few
CASSLPESSYNEQFF
TGTGCCAGCAGCTTGCCGGAAAGCTCCTACAATGAGCAGTTCTTC
>TRBJ2-5|TRBV5-3|TRBD1|NA
CARSSDRDEGETQYF
TGTGCCAGAAGCTCGGACAGGGATGAAGGAGAGACCCAGTACTTC
>TRBJ2-1|TRBV11-2|TRBD2|NA
CASSSTSGSINEQFF
TGTGCCAGCAGCTCGACTAGCGGGAGCATCAATGAGCAGTTCTTC
>TRBJ1-1|TRBV5-5|NA|NA
CASSRTVMNTEAFF
TGTGCCAGCAGCAGGACAGTTATGAACACTGAAGCTTTCTTT